This entry concerns a single T cell receptor beta chain. The antigen this receptor binds is unknown. The record has no base qualities; no much larger clone is one base away. In total, over 600 healthy bone marrow donors made up the cohort. At the time of sampling, all cohort members were nominally healthy, though unrecorded immune exposures were likely present. The donor was CMV seropositive and was included in the group of 250 to 300 seropositive cohort members. Every donor gave a peripheral blood sample, and the peripheral blood mononuclear cells from that sample were used for TCR beta sequencing. Genomic DNA was extracted from the blood cell samples with the Qiagen DNeasy Blood Extraction Kit. Library creation used the immunoSEQ multiplex PCR assay. A mixture of 60 forward primers for TCR Vbeta segments and 13 reverse primers for TCR Jbeta segments was used in the multiplex PCR. Amplification of the CDR3 region of rearranged TCR beta genes was performed with a multiplex PCR assay on genomic DNA. The Illumina HiSeq System was used to sequence the amplified TCR beta libraries as 87-base-pair reads. The published analysis was carried out like this. Across the roughly 700 repertoires, a later analysis counted about 81 million unique TCR beta chains, around 11 million of which were shared by at least two donors. A nearest-neighbor algorithm error-corrected the raw reads and collapsed the reads into unique sequences, merging closely related sequences to remove PCR and sequencing errors. V, D and J gene segments were assigned by aligning CDR3 sequences to IMGT reference sequences. For a sequence to be retained, a match of at least six nucleotides was required to both a V gene segment and a J gene segment. Rearrangements were classified as productive when the CDR3 lacked stop codons and remained in frame with V and J, and all other rearrangements were classified as non-productive. CDR3 was defined by IMGT convention, running from the second conserved V-encoded cysteine to the conserved J-encoded phenylalanine. In an earlier analysis of approximately 500 of the donors, sequences lacking an unambiguous match to a single V gene segment were excluded. In an earlier analysis of more than 500 of the donors, a V segment was called functional when productive rearrangements were above 56.7%, and segregating when the standard deviation between donors exceeded 5%. A statistical classification framework was built to diagnose cytomegalovirus status from the catalog of TCR beta chain sequences. In a later analysis, V and J genes were assigned by comparing TCR nucleotide sequences against IMGT/GENE-DB human TR gene sequences. A later analysis assigned CDR3 sequences and most-parsimonious VDJ recombination scenarios with the TCRdist pipeline. A later analysis defined each TCR beta chain by its CDR3 amino acid sequence plus V-gene family, and excluded reads lacking a unique V-gene family. As a way to deal with suspected cross-contamination and a sequencing artifact, a later analysis dropped 592 nucleotide sequences that were highly shared and had low generation probability. For each public chain, a later analysis derived a clonal expansion index from normalized ranks of inferred template counts within each repertoire. In a later analysis, generation probabilities were computed using a VDJ recombination model fitted to out-of-frame rearrangements, and the results were checked against IGoR. In a later analysis, TCR-TCR, TCR-HLA and TCR-CMV co-occurrence was scored with hypergeometric tests, and a repertoire-size bias correction was applied to TCR pairs. False discovery rates were estimated in a later analysis by permuting HLA or CMV assignments 20 times. In a later analysis, co-occurring TCRs were grouped using DBSCAN, and TCRdist sequence similarity was added for clustering within HLA-allele-positive subsets. Repertoires with fewer than 30,000 or more than 120,000 public chains were left out of co-occurrence clustering, as were a handful of repertoires with anomalous nucleotide sharing. Entries here come from immuneACCESS through TCRdb and include only in-frame sequences with V and J called. Some clones fail to appear in such tables; in the studies checked, an unresolved V gene covers under half of the shortfall, and the cause of the remainder is unknown. The V and J calls and clone size were taken over from that table, and D and trimming were inferred from the DNA. The sample table records approximately 260,000 clones; 84% of these occur just once. The top ten clonotypes cover 2% of the sample.

V lost 6 bases and J lost 7 bases; the stretch between them is 13 bases long. The CDR3 numbers 13 residues from cysteine through phenylalanine. Only CDR3 DNA is held: 39 bases, read in frame from base 1. The germline V gene (reference sequence) yields LNHDA for CDR1 and SQIVND for CDR2. The entry originates in a study of cytomegalovirus exposure and HLA in healthy donors (dated by TCRdb to about 2017). About the full investigation: According to an earlier analysis of 587 of the donors, about 179 million T cells yielded 100 million or so unique TCR beta sequences and approximately 300 Gb of sequence data. The study was designed to test whether signatures of past pathogen exposure could be identified by cataloging public T cell receptors. Both class I and class II loci were covered by HLA typing, at four-digit resolution. The genetic ancestry cluster associated with self-reported Caucasian donors included over 80% of the 300 to 450 genotyped donors. A later analysis re-examined previously published TCR beta repertoires from over 500 donors and added high-resolution HLA genotyping to investigate patterns of TCR occurrence. Using immunosequencing, the study profiled T cell repertoires from 666 subjects and related those repertoires to cytomegalovirus serostatus. Four to six DR-DQ haplotypes were handled as single units for association and clustering, since linkage in the cohort was strong. Roughly 300 gigabases of sequencing data and roughly 80 million unique TCR sequences made up an early release that covered several hundred HLA-typed donors. Rather than using new phenotypic data, the later analysis identified candidate immune exposures from TCR beta sequences and from how often those sequences occurred across donors. In an earlier analysis of 587 of the donors, high-throughput TCR beta sequencing was used to judge whether each TCR beta V gene segment behaved as functional or pseudogenic. The number of donors typed differed by locus, with 629-630 for A, B, C, DRB1 and DQB1, about 500 for DQA1, about 610 for DPA1, and some 440 for DPB1. Every repertoire in the discovery cohort had been generated on one and the same sequencing platform. A later genetic analysis took genome-wide SNP genotypes for about 65% of the 666 donors and used that subset as a discovery cohort. To predict cytomegalovirus infection status, the study brought together high-throughput TCR immunosequencing, statistical association of individual TCRs with disease status, and machine learning. In addition to the first cohort of 666 subjects, a separate validation cohort of about 120 different subjects was used. Donor age, sex, ethnicity and CMV serostatus were collected together with the repertoire data. Among 398 genotyped donors of the cohort, an average of 235,054 unique TCR beta nucleotide sequences were sequenced per donor, around 20% of them non-productive. Results the study describes overall, beyond this receptor: Compared with equally common non-associated chains, HLA-associated TCR beta chains in a later analysis were more clonally expanded and had lower generation probabilities. In a later analysis, several top co-occurrence clusters were reported to appear linked to parvovirus B19, influenza, CMV and Epstein-Barr virus. A further reported finding was that TCR beta sequences accurately predicted the HLA-A and HLA-B alleles for most subjects in the first cohort. Cytomegalovirus status was reported to be diagnosed by the classifier with high specificity and sensitivity in both the original and validation cohorts. Compared with the approximately 600-donor mean, donors in an Asian-associated ancestry cluster had fewer N-insertions in productive TCRs, according to a later genetic analysis. Because HLA typing was unavailable for some donors at each locus, only the typed subset was used in association tests. Because counts were too low, about 18 rarely observed V segments, including chromosome 9 orphons, were excluded from the earlier analysis of around 590 of the donors. In this cohort, only TCR beta chains were sequenced, and detectable features were limited by the absence of alpha or paired-chain data. In an earlier analysis of around 600 of the donors, most TCR beta V segments were observed in productive rearrangements about 87% or about 30% of the time, broadly matching IMGT annotations. An association between a missense DCLRE1C variant and V-gene and J-gene trimming of TCR beta chains was found in a later genetic analysis and replicated in an independent cohort. Assigning TCR associations to individual alleles was difficult when HLA alleles, especially DR and DQ, strongly co-occurred. For the cohort, immune exposure information was limited to CMV serostatus. The presence/absence analyses assumed that sequencing depth was roughly uniform across donors, and that assumption may not be true. In a later analysis, TCR association rates were found to vary across HLA loci, with the most associated TCRs seen for DRB1 alleles and the fewest for HLA-C alleles. Most TCR sequences were seen in very few donors, while some public TCRs were found in many individuals. A cluster of highly shared sequence variants was judged likely to be a technical artifact of the sequencing pipeline. In a later analysis, about 17,000 TCR beta sequences were associated with specific HLA alleles at a false discovery rate of 0.05. Linkage disequilibrium might explain the correlated functional status among segregating V segments, but an unknown experimental factor could not be ruled out. Some IMGT-functional V segments, including TRBV6-2 and TRBV6-3, could not be told apart with the 87-base-pair reads, so those segments were excluded. Most CMV-associated TCR beta chains appeared to be HLA-restricted in a later analysis, and the HLA associations seemed to be driven largely by CMV exposure. A few of the identified cytomegalovirus-associated TCR beta chains were confirmed in vitro to be specific for cytomegalovirus antigens. In the study, around 160 TCR beta chains were listed as associated with cytomegalovirus. The authors suggested that the approach could potentially be extended to other disease states and immunological phenotypes.

The chain uses TRBV19 and TRBJ2-1, with the D gene not confidently named. Sequencing was carried out using PBMCs. The TCR originated in a woman between 35 and 50 years old in good health and CMV-seropositive. The CDR3 reads CASSPLGINEQFF. The DNA sequence is TGTGCCAGTAGCCCCCTAGGAATTAATGAGCAGTTCTTC.